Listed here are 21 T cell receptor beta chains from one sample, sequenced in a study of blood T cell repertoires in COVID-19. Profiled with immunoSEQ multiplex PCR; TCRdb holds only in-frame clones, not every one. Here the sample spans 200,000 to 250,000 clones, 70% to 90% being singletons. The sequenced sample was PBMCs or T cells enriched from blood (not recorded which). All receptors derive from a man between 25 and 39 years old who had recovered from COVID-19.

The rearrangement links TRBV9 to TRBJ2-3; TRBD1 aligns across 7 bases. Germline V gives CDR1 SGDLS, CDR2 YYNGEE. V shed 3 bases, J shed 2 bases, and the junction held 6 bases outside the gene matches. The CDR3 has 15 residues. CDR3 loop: CASSAEGANTDTQYF. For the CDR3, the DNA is TGTGCCAGCAGCGCCGAGGGGGCTAACACAGATACGCAGTATTTT.

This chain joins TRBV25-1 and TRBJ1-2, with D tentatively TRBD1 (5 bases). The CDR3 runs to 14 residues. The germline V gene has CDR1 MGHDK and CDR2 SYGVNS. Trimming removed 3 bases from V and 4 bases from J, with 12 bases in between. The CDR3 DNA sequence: TGTGCCAGCAGTGACGCAGGGTTAGTCTATGGCTACACCTTC. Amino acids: CASSDAGLVYGYTF.

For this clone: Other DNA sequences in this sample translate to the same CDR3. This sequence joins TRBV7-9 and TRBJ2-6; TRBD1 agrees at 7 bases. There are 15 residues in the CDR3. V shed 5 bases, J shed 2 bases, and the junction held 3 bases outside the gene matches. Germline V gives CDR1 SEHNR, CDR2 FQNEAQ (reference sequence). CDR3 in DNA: TGTGCCAGCAGCCTTACAGGGGCTGGGGCCAACGTCCTGACTTTC. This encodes CASSLTGAGANVLTF. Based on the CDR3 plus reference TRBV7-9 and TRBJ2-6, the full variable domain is DTGVSQNPRHKITKRGQNVTFRCDPISEHNRLYWYRQTLGQGPEFLTYFQNEAQLEKSRLLSDRFSAERPKGSFSTLEIQRTEQGDSAMYLCASSLTGAGANVLTFGAGSRLTVL.

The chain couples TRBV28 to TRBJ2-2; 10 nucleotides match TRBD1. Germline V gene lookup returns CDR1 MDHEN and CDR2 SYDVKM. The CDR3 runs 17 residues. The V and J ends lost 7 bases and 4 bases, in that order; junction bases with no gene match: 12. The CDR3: CASTLGWGQGTTGELFF. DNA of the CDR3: TGTGCCAGCACCCTAGGCTGGGGACAGGGGACCACCGGGGAGCTGTTTTTT.

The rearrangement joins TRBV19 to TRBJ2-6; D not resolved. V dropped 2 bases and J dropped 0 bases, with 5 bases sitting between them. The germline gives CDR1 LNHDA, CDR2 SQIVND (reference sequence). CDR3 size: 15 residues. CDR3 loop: CASSITGSGANVLTF. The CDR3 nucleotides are TGTGCCAGTAGTATAACGGGCTCTGGGGCCAACGTCCTGACTTTC.

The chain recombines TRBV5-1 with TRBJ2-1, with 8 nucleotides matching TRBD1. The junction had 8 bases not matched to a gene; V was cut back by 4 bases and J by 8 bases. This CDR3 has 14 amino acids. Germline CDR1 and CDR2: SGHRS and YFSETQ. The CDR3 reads CASSNRQGSDEQFF. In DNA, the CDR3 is TGCGCCAGCAGCAACAGACAGGGGAGCGATGAGCAGTTCTTC.

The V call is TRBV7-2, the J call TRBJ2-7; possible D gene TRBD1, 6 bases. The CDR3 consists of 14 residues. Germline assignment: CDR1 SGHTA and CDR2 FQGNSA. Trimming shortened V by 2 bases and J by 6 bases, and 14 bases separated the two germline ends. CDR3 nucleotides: TGTGCCAGCAGCTTACAACAGGGCGGTGGCGAGCAGTACTTC. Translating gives CASSLQQGGGEQYF.

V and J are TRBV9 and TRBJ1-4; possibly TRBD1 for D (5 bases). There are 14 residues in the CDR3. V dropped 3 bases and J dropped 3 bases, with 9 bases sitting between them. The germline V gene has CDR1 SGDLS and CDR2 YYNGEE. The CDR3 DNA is TGTGCCAGCAGCGCTGGGGCAGCTAATGAAAAACTGTTTTTT. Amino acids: CASSAGAANEKLFF.

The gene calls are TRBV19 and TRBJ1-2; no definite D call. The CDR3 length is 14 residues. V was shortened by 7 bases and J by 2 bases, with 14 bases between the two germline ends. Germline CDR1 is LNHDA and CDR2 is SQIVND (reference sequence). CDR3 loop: CASILRAQNYGYTF. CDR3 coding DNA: TGTGCCAGTATTTTGAGGGCACAGAACTATGGCTACACCTTC. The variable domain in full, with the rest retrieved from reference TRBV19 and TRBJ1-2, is DGGITQSPKYLFRKEGQNVTLSCEQNLNHDAMYWYRQDPGQGLRLIYYSQIVNDFQKGDIAEGYSVSREKKESFPLTVTSAQKNPTAFYLCASILRAQNYGYTFGSGTRLTVV.

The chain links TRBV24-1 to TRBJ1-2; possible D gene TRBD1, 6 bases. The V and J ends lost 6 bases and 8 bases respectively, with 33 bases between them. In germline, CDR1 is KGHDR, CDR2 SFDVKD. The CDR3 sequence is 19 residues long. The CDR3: CATSTLGGLGVGSTIGYTF. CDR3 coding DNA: TGTGCCACCAGTACCCTGGGGGGGCTCGGGGTGGGTAGTACTATCGGCTACACCTTC.

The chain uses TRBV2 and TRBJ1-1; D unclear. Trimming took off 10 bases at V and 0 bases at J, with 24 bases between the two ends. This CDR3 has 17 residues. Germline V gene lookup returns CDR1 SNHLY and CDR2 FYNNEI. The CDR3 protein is CAIATTLGGSMNTEAFF. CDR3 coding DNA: TGTGCCATCGCTACTACTCTGGGAGGGTCAATGAACACTGAAGCTTTCTTT.

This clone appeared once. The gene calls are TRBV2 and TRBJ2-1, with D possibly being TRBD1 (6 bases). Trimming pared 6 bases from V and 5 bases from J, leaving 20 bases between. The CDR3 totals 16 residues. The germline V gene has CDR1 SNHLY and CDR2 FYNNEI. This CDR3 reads CASRTTTGHYNNEQFF. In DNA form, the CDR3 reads TGTGCCAGCAGAACTACGACAGGCCATTACAACAATGAGCAGTTCTTC.

The CDR3 loop reads CASSLSSGPYEQYF. The CDR3, as DNA: TGTGCCAGCAGCTTATCTAGCGGCCCCTACGAGCAGTACTTC. This chain joins TRBV7-2 and TRBJ2-7; 7 positions agree with TRBD2. The germline CDR1 and CDR2 sequences are SGHTA and FQGNSA. V lost 2 bases, J lost 2 bases, and 3 bases stayed unmatched. This CDR3 comprises 14 residues. The full variable domain, with the rest looked up from reference TRBV7-2 and TRBJ2-7, is GAGVSQSPSNKVTEKGKDVELRCDPISGHTALYWYRQSLGQGLEFLIYFQGNSAPDKSGLPSDRFSAERTGGSVSTLTIQRTQQEDSAVYLCASSLSSGPYEQYFGPGTRLTVT.

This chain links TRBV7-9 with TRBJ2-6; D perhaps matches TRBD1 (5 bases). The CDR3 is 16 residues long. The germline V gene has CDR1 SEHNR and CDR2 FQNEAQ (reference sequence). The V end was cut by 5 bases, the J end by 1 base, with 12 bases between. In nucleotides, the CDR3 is TGTGCCAGCAGCCCAAGGGGCGGTTCTGGGGCCAACGTCCTGACTTTC. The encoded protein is CASSPRGGSGANVLTF.

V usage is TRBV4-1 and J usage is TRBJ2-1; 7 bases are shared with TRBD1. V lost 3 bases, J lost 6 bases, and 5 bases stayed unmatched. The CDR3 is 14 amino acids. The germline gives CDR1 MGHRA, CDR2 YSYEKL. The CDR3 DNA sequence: TGCGCCAGCAGCCATACAGGGGACGCCAATGAGCAGTTCTTC. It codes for CASSHTGDANEQFF.

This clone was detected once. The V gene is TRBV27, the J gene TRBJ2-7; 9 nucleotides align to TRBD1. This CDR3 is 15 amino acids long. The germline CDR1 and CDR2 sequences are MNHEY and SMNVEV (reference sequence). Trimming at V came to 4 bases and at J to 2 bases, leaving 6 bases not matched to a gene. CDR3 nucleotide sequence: TGTGCCAGCAGTTCGGGGACAGGGAAAGCCTACGAGCAGTACTTC. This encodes CASSSGTGKAYEQYF.

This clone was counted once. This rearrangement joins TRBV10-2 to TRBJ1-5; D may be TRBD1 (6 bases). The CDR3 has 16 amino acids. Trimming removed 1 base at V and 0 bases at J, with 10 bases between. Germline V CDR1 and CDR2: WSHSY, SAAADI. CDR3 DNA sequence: TGCGCCAGCAGTGAGTTGACAGGTCCTAGCAATCAGCCCCAGCATTTT. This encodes CASSELTGPSNQPQHF.

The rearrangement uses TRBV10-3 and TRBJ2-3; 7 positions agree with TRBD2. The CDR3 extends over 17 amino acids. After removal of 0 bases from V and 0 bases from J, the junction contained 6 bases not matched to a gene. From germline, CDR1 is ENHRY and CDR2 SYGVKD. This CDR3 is CAISESDSGPSTDTQYF. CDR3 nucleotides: TGTGCCATCAGTGAGTCGGATAGCGGGCCTAGCACAGATACGCAGTATTTT.

CDR3 nucleotide sequence: TGTGCCACCAGCCCCGGGGGTATGAACACTGAAGCTTTCTTT. Translation: CATSPGGMNTEAFF. The chain has TRBV15 and TRBJ1-1, with a possible D match to TRBD1 (5 bases). The CDR3 is 14 amino acids. CDR1 and CDR2 from the germline V gene are LNHNV and YYDKDF (reference sequence). V was clipped by 5 bases and J by 0 bases, with 10 bases between them.

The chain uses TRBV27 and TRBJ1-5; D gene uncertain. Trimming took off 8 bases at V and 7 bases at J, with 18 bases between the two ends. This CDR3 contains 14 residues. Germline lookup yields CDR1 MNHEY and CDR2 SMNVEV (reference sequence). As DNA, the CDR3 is TGTGCCAGCTCCCCCCTGGAGAGAAAACAGCCCCAGCATTTT. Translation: CASSPLERKQPQHF.

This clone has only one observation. DNA for the CDR3: TGTGCCAGCAGCTTACCCACAAGGCAGACGAGCGGGGGGGCCTACAATGAGCAGTTCTTC. Translated: CASSLPTRQTSGGAYNEQFF. The chain couples TRBV7-6 to TRBJ2-1; 10 bases line up with TRBD2. Trimming at V came to 2 bases and at J to 2 bases, leaving 15 bases not matched to a gene. This CDR3 has 20 amino acids. Germline lookup yields CDR1 SGHVS and CDR2 FNYEAQ.